One and the same sample provided the 8 T cell receptor beta chains below, sequenced in a study of post-analysis software for immune sequencing data. General study results and limits: TRBV segments more frequent in patients than in controls numbered roughly 5 and included TRBV5-6, TRBV5-1 and TRBV20-1.

These receptors are not linked to any known antigen. Unique molecular identifiers were carried by the TCR beta cDNA libraries. TCRdb independently ran MiXCR on the PCR reads; one entry per CDR3 protein. The sample holds roughly 700,000 distinct CDR3 sequences; roughly 27% are singletons and the top ten take around 0.55%. Sample: blood. Receptors were obtained from a girl between 10 and 17 years old with multiple sclerosis.

The chain has TRBV20-1 and TRBJ2-7; maybe TRBD2 (6 bases). CDR1 is DFQATT, CDR2 SNEGSKA, per germline (reference sequence). V shed 0 bases and J shed 6 bases, with 12 bases lying between them. The CDR3 consists of 13 residues. CDR3 bases: TGCAGTGCTAGAGATTTCGCCGGGAGCGAGCAGTACTTC. It specifies CSARDFAGSEQYF.

This clonotype was counted a few times. The chain combines TRBV5-1 with TRBJ2-5; 7 nucleotides align to TRBD2. Germline CDR1 SGHRS, CDR2 YFSETQ. The CDR3 extends over 16 amino acids. V lost 4 bases and J lost 1; bases outside the gene matches: 10. The chain's CDR3 is CASSLRLASAQETQYF. The CDR3 DNA sequence: TGCGCCAGCAGCCTTCGACTAGCTTCTGCCCAAGAGACCCAGTACTTC.

This sequence joins TRBV2 and TRBJ2-3; possibly TRBD1 or TRBD2 for D (5 bases each). V gave up 7 bases and J gave up 0 bases, with 11 bases separating them. Germline CDR1 and CDR2: SNHLY and FYNNEI. CDR3 length: 14 residues. CDR3 loop: CASTRDGSTDTQYF. The CDR3 nucleotides read TGTGCCAGCACCCGGGACGGGAGCACAGATACGCAGTATTTT.

A few counts support this clonotype. V usage is TRBV20-1 and J usage is TRBJ2-7; no firm D call. This CDR3 has 13 residues. The V end lost 3 bases, the J end lost 4 bases, and 13 bases lay between the germline ends. In germline, CDR1 is DFQATT, CDR2 SNEGSKA (reference sequence). The chain's CDR3 is CSASSLLGYEQYF. CDR3 sequence (DNA): TGCAGTGCTAGTTCTTTGTTGGGTTACGAGCAGTACTTC.

The chain carries TRBV7-2 and TRBJ2-5; 13 bases are a match to TRBD2. CDR3 length: 15 amino acids. The junction had 6 bases not matched to a gene; V was cut back by 6 bases and J by 5 bases. The V gene's germline CDR1 is SGHTA and CDR2 FQGNSA. The CDR3 DNA reads as TGTGCCAGCAGTTCGGGACTAGCGGGGTTCGAGACCCAGTACTTC. Translating it yields CASSSGLAGFETQYF.

The gene calls are TRBV20-1 and TRBJ1-2; a weak D match, TRBD1 (5 bases). V lost 5 bases to trimming and J lost 0 bases, with 10 bases between them. Germline V gene sequence: CDR1 DFQATT, CDR2 SNEGSKA (reference sequence). The CDR3 is 13 residues long. CDR3 in amino acids: CSAGGGSNYGYTF. CDR3 DNA: TGCAGTGCTGGGGGTGGGTCTAACTATGGCTACACCTTC.

This clonotype was detected many times. The rearrangement links TRBV5-1 to TRBJ2-3; 9 nucleotides match TRBD1. The length of the CDR3 is 14 residues. Germline-derived CDR1 and CDR2 are SGHRS and YFSETQ. Trimming took 6 bases from V and 6 from J; bases not matched to a gene: 8. The CDR3 nucleotides read TGCGCCAGCACCCGGGACAGGGCCCCGGATACGCAGTATTTT. Amino acids: CASTRDRAPDTQYF.

The CDR3 region is CASSFGLSDNEQFF. CDR3 sequence (DNA): TGTGCCAGCAGTTTTGGACTCTCAGACAATGAGCAGTTCTTC. The V and J genes are TRBV12-3 or TRBV12-4 and TRBJ2-1, with D perhaps matching TRBD2 (5 bases). The V end was cut by 3 bases, the J end by 5 bases, with 11 bases between. This CDR3 has 14 amino acids.